This TCR beta chain stems from a study of vaccination effects on CD4 cells after COVID-19. At the level of the study: It was two doses of either the BNT162b2 or mRNA-1273 vaccine that participants received. Sampling occurred 16 days and one week pre-vaccination in a couple of convalescent patients.

Remarks on this clone: Its antigen is not identified.

Viral peptide pool expansion of antigen-specific CD4+ T cells preceded sequencing in the ViraFEST assay. When less than 11 days of culture had elapsed, CD4+ T cells were isolated. The individual was infected with SARS-CoV-2 between March and December 2020, as confirmed by PCR. Every well got around 2 million PBMC, which were grown with about 10 IU/ml IL-2 and about 10 ug/ml peptides. Serving as negative control culture was an HIV-1 Nef peptide pool. Looked up from germline, CDR1 is SGHNT and CDR2 is YENEEA. V was pared by 0 bases and J by 5 bases, with 11 bases between. The CDR3 length is 14 residues. Here immunoSEQ multiplex PCR was the method, and the copy in TCRdb shows in-frame clones only, minus some. The profile shows under 80,000 clones, about 69% of them singletons.

V and J are TRBV11-3 and TRBJ2-7; unclear D gene. The input for sequencing was CD4+ T cells from PBMCs cultured with HIV peptides, taken before COVID-19 vaccination. Subset defined: HIV-1 Nef peptide pool negative control/reference culture. The sequence was obtained from a human donor who had a prior SARS-CoV-2 infection. Here the CDR3 DNA reads TGTGCCAGCAGCTTAGAAGCTGGGTTCCACGAGCAGTACTTC. Translating gives CASSLEAGFHEQYF.